What follows are 16 T cell receptor beta chains derived from one specimen sequenced in a study of PD-L1 blockade in urothelial cancer. Generated by immunoSEQ multiplex PCR, the TCRdb table keeps only in-frame clones and is missing some. The sample lists about 80,000 clones, 70% to 90% occurring once. The sample's time point: pretreatment peripheral blood. This specimen was PBMCs, taken around atezolizumab (anti-PD-L1) treatment. The source is a man aged 35 to 55 with urothelial cancer.

J is TRBJ2-1 and V is TRBV11-1; TRBD2 aligns across 9 bases. From germline, CDR1 is SGHAT and CDR2 FQDESV (reference sequence). The CDR3 is made up of 16 amino acids. J gave up 7 bases and V 1 base, and 8 bases lay outside the gene matches. CDR3 loop: CASSLVGTSYRNEQFF. CDR3 in DNA: TGTGCCAGCAGCTTAGTGGGGACTAGCTACAGGAATGAGCAGTTCTTC.

The chain links TRBV28 to TRBJ1-3, with unresolved D. Trimming took 8 bases from V and 4 from J, leaving 9 bases between them. Germline CDR1 reads MDHEN; CDR2 reads SYDVKM. This CDR3 has 12 residues. The CDR3 spells CASSRGGNTIYF. The CDR3 region has the DNA TGTGCCAGCTCTAGAGGCGGAAACACCATATATTTT.

The gene calls are TRBV28 and TRBJ2-5; 7 nucleotides match TRBD2. V lost 2 bases to trimming and J lost 5 bases; unmatched junction nucleotides: 5. Germline CDR1 and CDR2: MDHEN and SYDVKM. The CDR3 runs 14 residues. The CDR3 here is CASSLRPAGETQYF. In nucleotides, the CDR3 is TGTGCCAGCAGTTTACGGCCAGCGGGGGAGACCCAGTACTTC. The full variable domain, with the rest looked up from reference TRBV28 and TRBJ2-5, is DVKVTQSSRYLVKRTGEKVFLECVQDMDHENMFWYRQDPGLGLRLIYFSYDVKMKEKGDIPEGYSVSREKKERFSLILESASTNQTSMYLCASSLRPAGETQYFGPGTRLLVL.

J is TRBJ2-1 and V is TRBV25-1; unclear D gene. Trimming removed 2 bases at V and 9 bases at J, with 8 bases between. CDR1 and CDR2 from the germline V gene are MGHDK and SYGVNS. This CDR3 is 12 amino acids long. The chain's CDR3 is CASSEEVSEQFF. The CDR3 region has the DNA TGTGCCAGCAGTGAAGAAGTTAGTGAGCAGTTCTTC.

The chain recombines TRBV11-3 with TRBJ2-7; no reliable D call. Germline CDR1 SGHNT, CDR2 YENEEA. The CDR3 is 12 residues long. V was pared by 4 bases and J by 3 bases, with 7 bases between. CDR3 sequence reads: CASSSGDYEQYF. CDR3 in DNA: TGTGCCAGCAGCTCAGGCGACTACGAGCAGTACTTC.

V is TRBV28 and J is TRBJ2-2; 8 positions agree with TRBD2. Per the germline V gene, CDR1 is MDHEN and CDR2 is SYDVKM. With V trimmed by 6 bases and J by 4 bases, 1 base remained unmatched. This CDR3 is built from 13 residues. CDR3 nucleotides: TGTGCCAGCAGCCGGGGGGGCACCGGGGAGCTGTTTTTT. This gives the protein CASSRGGTGELFF.

The chain carries TRBV7-9 and TRBJ2-7; 7 bases are shared with TRBD1. Per germline, CDR1 SEHNR and CDR2 FQNEAQ (reference sequence). There are 18 residues in the CDR3. V lost 5 bases and J lost 5; bases outside the gene matches: 21. Here the CDR3 reads CASSTNRDSIFLHDEQYF. The CDR3 coding sequence is TGTGCCAGCAGCACGAACCGGGACAGCATTTTCCTTCATGACGAGCAGTACTTC.

The count of this clone is one. V gene TRBV29-1 combines with J gene TRBJ2-2; 14 positions match TRBD2. The CDR3 is 17 amino acids. The trim removed 6 bases at V and 4 bases at J, leaving 10 bases unmatched. CDR1 is SQVTM and CDR2 is ANQGSEA in the germline V gene. The CDR3 DNA reads as TGCAGCGTCCCCGGGACTAGCGGGAGTGTGGGCACCGGGGAGCTGTTTTTT. It encodes CSVPGTSGSVGTGELFF.

There are a few counts of this clone. The chain links TRBV10-2 to TRBJ1-1; possible D gene TRBD1, 5 bases. The CDR3 runs 17 residues. The germline gives CDR1 WSHSY, CDR2 SAAADI. Trimming pared 4 bases from V and 5 bases from J, leaving 23 bases between. CDR3 amino acids: CASSGAGKGRGRTEAFF. As DNA, the CDR3 is TGCGCCAGCAGTGGGGCGGGGAAGGGAAGGGGAAGGACTGAAGCTTTCTTT.

V is TRBV21-1 and J is TRBJ2-7; the table's D gene call, TRBD2, was not cross checked with the DNA. TRBV21-1 represents a pseudogene. This CDR3 spans 13 amino acids. CDR3 in amino acids: CASRCGLSYEQYF. In DNA, the CDR3 is TGTGCCAGCAGATGCGGCCTCTCCTACGAGCAGTACTTC.

To note about this clone: The sample holds other DNA sequences that translate to the same CDR3. The chain carries TRBV9 and TRBJ1-5; maybe TRBD1 (6 bases). The CDR3 sequence is 15 residues long. The V and J ends lost 3 bases and 6 bases respectively, with 16 bases between them. Germline lookup yields CDR1 SGDLS and CDR2 YYNGEE. Written as DNA, the CDR3 is TGTGCCAGCAGCGCCCGGCCAGGGGAGGGTCAGCCCCAGCATTTT. Translation gives CASSARPGEGQPQHF.

This chain uses TRBV2 with TRBJ2-2; weak D call: TRBD1 (5 bases). This CDR3 has 15 residues. Trimming took off 8 bases at V and 2 bases at J, with 15 bases between the two ends. CDR1 and CDR2 from the germline V gene are SNHLY and FYNNEI. The CDR3 DNA sequence: TGTGCCAGCTCTCTAGGACATCCTAACACCGGGGAGCTGTTTTTT. It is translated as CASSLGHPNTGELFF.

This clone was counted a few times. The chain uses TRBV5-1 and TRBJ2-3; TRBD2 might be the D (5 bases). Trimming removed 4 bases at V and 13 bases at J, with 22 bases between. The CDR3 extends over 14 amino acids. CDR1 is SGHRS and CDR2 is YFSETQ in the germline V gene. Here the CDR3 reads CASSPLSTRGFEYF. The CDR3 DNA reads TGCGCCAGCAGCCCGCTATCGACACGAGGGTTCGAGTATTTT.

This chain uses TRBV29-1 with TRBJ2-1; D is perhaps TRBD1 (5 bases). The germline V gene encodes CDR1 SQVTM and CDR2 ANQGSEA. The germline V and J ends were trimmed by 4 bases and 4 bases, with 8 bases remaining between them. The length of the CDR3 is 12 residues. The CDR3 bases are TGCAGCGTTGGGGGCGAGTACAATGAGCAGTTCTTC. This encodes CSVGGEYNEQFF.

There are a few counts of this clone. V usage is TRBV28 and J usage is TRBJ2-7, with 9 bases fitting TRBD1. The V and J ends lost 5 bases and 7 bases, in that order; junction bases with no gene match: 3. The germline CDR1 and CDR2 sequences are MDHEN and SYDVKM. The CDR3 has 12 amino acids. The CDR3 DNA is TGTGCCAGCAGTACAGGGGGCGGTGAGCAGTACTTC. Protein sequence: CASSTGGGEQYF.

This chain's CDR3 is CASSGQGANTEAFF. In DNA form, the CDR3 reads TGTGCCAGCAGCGGACAGGGGGCGAACACTGAAGCTTTCTTT. J is TRBJ1-1 and V is TRBV9, with 10 bases that match TRBD1. The CDR3 totals 14 residues. With 3 bases clipped from V and 1 base from J, the junction kept 0 bases outside the gene matches. Germline values: CDR1 SGDLS, CDR2 YYNGEE.